The rows below give T cell receptor beta chains drawn from one sample of a study of T cell repertoires in cytomegalovirus infection. TCRdb used MiXCR to reprocess the reads, holding one entry per CDR3 protein. The data hold a few hundred thousand distinct CDR3 sequences, with over 35% observed a single time. Their specific antigens are unknown. This specimen was cultured PBMCs, taken from culture after CMV antigen stimulation. The receptors derive from a human donor in good health (CMV status not recorded). Some clones in this sample may be carry-over from other donors' samples. CDR3s include the opening cysteine and the closing phenylalanine or tryptophan. D genes are given only for firm matches. For some rows the clone size is stated as once, few or many, or as a class when expanded; others skip it.

j_call | v_call | d_call | clone_size | cdr3_nt | cdr3_aa
TRBJ1-5 | TRBV12-3/TRBV12-4 | TRBD1 | few | TGTGCCAGCAGTTTTCTTCCGACAGGGGACGGTCAGCCCCAGCATTTT | CASSFLPTGDGQPQHF
TRBJ1-4 | TRBV2 | - | - | TGTGCCAGCAGTGGGGCAGATCCTGCAACTAATGAAAAACTGTTTTTT | CASSGADPATNEKLFF
TRBJ2-5 | TRBV12-3/TRBV12-4 | TRBD2 | - | TGTGCCAGCGGGATAGCGGGCCCCCGAGAGACCCAGTACTTC | CASGIAGPRETQYF
TRBJ1-1 | TRBV6-2/TRBV6-3 | - | few | TGTGCCAGCAGTTACTTGTGGACTGAAGCTTTCTTT | CASSYLWTEAFF
TRBJ1-6 | TRBV7-2 | - | - | TGTGCCAGCAGCTTTGTGGGGCCCAGTTCACCCCTCCACTTT | CASSFVGPSSPLHF
TRBJ2-5 | TRBV5-4 | TRBD2 | - | TGTGCCAGCCAGCTTGACGGGGGGGCGGGGCAAGAGACCCAGTACTTC | CASQLDGGAGQETQYF
TRBJ1-2 | TRBV11-2 | - | - | TGTGCCAGCAGCTTAGGCGGGGGTGCCTACTATGGCTACACCTTC | CASSLGGGAYYGYTF
TRBJ2-7 | TRBV7-3 | - | - | TGTGCCAGCAGCTTCTTCGACAGAAACTACGAGCAGTACTTC | CASSFFDRNYEQYF
TRBJ2-7 | TRBV27 | TRBD2 | - | TGTGCCAGCAGTTCGGCTCTAGCGGGCACCGCCTACGAGCAGTACTTC | CASSSALAGTAYEQYF
TRBJ1-6 | TRBV4-3 | TRBD1 | - | TGCGCCAGCAGCCACGTCGGGACAGATCATTCACCCCTCCACTTT | CASSHVGTDHSPLHF
TRBJ1-1 | TRBV7-9 | - | few | TGTGCCAGCAGCCAGAACAGGGAAAGTGTGCGGGACACTGAAGCTTTCTTT | CASSQNRESVRDTEAFF
TRBJ1-1 | TRBV19 | TRBD1 | few | TGTGCCAGTCGGGGACAGGCCCAAAACACTGAAGCTTTCTTT | CASRGQAQNTEAFF
TRBJ2-7 | TRBV12-3/TRBV12-4 | - | - | TGTGCCAGCAGTTTAGCGCTCCAGGGCGAGCAGTACTTC | CASSLALQGEQYF
TRBJ2-7 | TRBV7-2 | TRBD2 | many | TGTGCCAGCAGCCAAGTAGCGGGAGGCGGCTACGAGCAGTACTTC | CASSQVAGGGYEQYF
TRBJ1-5 | TRBV19 | - | - | TGTGCCAGTAAAACGAGCAATCAGCCCCAGCATTTT | CASKTSNQPQHF
TRBJ1-2 | TRBV7-2 | - | many | TGTGCCAGCAGCTTATTTGGTGGCAGGGAACACTATGGCTACACCTTC | CASSLFGGREHYGYTF
TRBJ1-1 | TRBV10-3 | - | - | TGTGCCATCAGTGAGGTTGCAGCCCTGGGCACTGAAGCTTTCTTT | CAISEVAALGTEAFF
TRBJ1-4 | TRBV12-3/TRBV12-4 | - | - | TGTGCCAGCAGTCAAGGGAGGACGGGTCCACTGTTTTTT | CASSQGRTGPLFF
TRBJ2-7 | TRBV27 | - | - | TGTGCCAGCAGTTTATCGAGAGGGCGCTACGAGCAGTACTTC | CASSLSRGRYEQYF
TRBJ2-3 | TRBV7-2 | - | few | TGTGCCAGCAGCTCTTGGAGCGAGGGTCCCGTCCCAGATACGCAGTATTTT | CASSSWSEGPVPDTQYF
TRBJ2-1 | TRBV29-1 | - | once | TGCAGCGTTGGGGGGACACAAAGGACGTTTGAGCAGTTCTTC | CSVGGTQRTFEQFF
TRBJ1-2 | TRBV15 | - | - | TGTGCCACCAGCAGAATAAAGGGTCACCCGACGGATGGCTACACCTTC | CATSRIKGHPTDGYTF
TRBJ2-7 | TRBV25-1 | TRBD2 | few | TGTGCCAGCAGTGATCTCCGAGCGGGAGGGGGCGAGCAGTACTTC | CASSDLRAGGGEQYF
TRBJ2-1 | TRBV6-2/TRBV6-3 | TRBD2 | few | TGTGCCAGCAGCACACACCTCTTGGGACTAGCGGGAGTACGGGGACCCTACAATGAGCAGTTCTTC | CASSTHLLGLAGVRGPYNEQFF
TRBJ2-4 | TRBV2 | TRBD1 | - | TGTGCCAGCAGGGACAGGGACGGCATTCAGTACTTC | CASRDRDGIQYF
TRBJ2-3 | TRBV20-1 | TRBD2 | - | TGCAGTGCTCAAACCGGGACTAGGAGGAGCACAGATACGCAGTATTTT | CSAQTGTRRSTDTQYF
TRBJ1-1 | TRBV20-1 | - | - | TGCAGTGCTCTTCGACTGGAAGACTTAGCGCTCTTT | CSALRLEDLALF
TRBJ1-1 | TRBV20-1 | TRBD1 | - | TGCAGTGCTGGGAGTTGCCGCAGGGGGGTGTGTGAAGCTTTCTTT | CSAGSCRRGVCEAFF
TRBJ1-1 | TRBV12-3/TRBV12-4 | - | - | TGTGCCAGCACCTCTCAATACGGGAGCACTGAAGCTTTCTTT | CASTSQYGSTEAFF
TRBJ2-1 | TRBV7-8 | TRBD2 | few | TGTGCCAGCAGCCAAGACCTAGCGGGAGTGATTGAGCAGTTCTTC | CASSQDLAGVIEQFF
TRBJ2-5 | TRBV7-2 | - | few | TGTGCCAGCCAGAGGACGGCCCAAGAGACCCAGTACTTC | CASQRTAQETQYF
TRBJ2-1 | TRBV7-8 | TRBD2 | many | TGTGCCAGCAGCTTAAGGGATCCCGGGACTAGCGTCAACAATGAGCAGTTCTTC | CASSLRDPGTSVNNEQFF
TRBJ2-3 | TRBV7-2 | TRBD2 | - | TGTGCCAGCAGCTTTCTTCCCCAGGCTAGCGGGAGGGGGAATACGCAGTATTTT | CASSFLPQASGRGNTQYF
TRBJ2-1 | TRBV7-9 | - | - | TGTGCCAGTCTCGACTGGGCCAGAGGGGAGCAGTTCTTC | CASLDWARGEQFF
TRBJ1-2 | TRBV6-2/TRBV6-3 | - | once | TGTGCCAGCAGCGAAATGATCGCCGTTTCGCACTCTGGCTACACCTTC | CASSEMIAVSHSGYTF
TRBJ2-5 | TRBV12-3/TRBV12-4 | - | - | TGTGCCAGCAGTTTAAATGGAGGGGAGACCCAGTACTTC | CASSLNGGETQYF
TRBJ2-7 | TRBV10-3 | TRBD1 | - | TGTGCCATCGCAGCCGACAGGGGTGTATCCTACGAGCAGTACTTC | CAIAADRGVSYEQYF
TRBJ1-2 | TRBV4-1 | TRBD1 | - | TGCGCCAGCAGCCAAGACCCCAGGGGGCGCGACTATGGCTACACCTTC | CASSQDPRGRDYGYTF
TRBJ2-7 | TRBV27 | - | - | TGTGCCAGCAGTTTTAACGGAATCAATTGGGAGGAGCAGTACTTC | CASSFNGINWEEQYF
TRBJ2-7 | TRBV20-1 | - | - | TGCAGTGCGACGAGGGGCAGCTACGAGCAGTACTTC | CSATRGSYEQYF
TRBJ1-4 | TRBV27 | TRBD1 | few | TGTGCCAGCAGACCCCCCGGGGACAGGGGGCGGTGGGCTAATGAAAAACTGTTTTTT | CASRPPGDRGRWANEKLFF
TRBJ1-6 | TRBV20-1 | - | - | TGCAGTGCTATATCGGGACCCCTAGGTGCCCTCCACTTT | CSAISGPLGALHF
TRBJ2-4 | TRBV19 | - | few | TGTGCCAGTACCCAAGGGCGGAGCGGGCGGGCCAAAAACATTCAGTACTTC | CASTQGRSGRAKNIQYF
TRBJ1-1 | TRBV7-6 | - | few | TGTGCCAGCAGTCTTGGGCTTTCCGGCACTGAAGCTTTCTTT | CASSLGLSGTEAFF
TRBJ2-7 | TRBV6-5 | - | - | TGTGCCAGCAGTGACATTAAAGGACGGGACGGAGGGGACGAGCAGTACTTC | CASSDIKGRDGGDEQYF
TRBJ2-5 | TRBV12-3/TRBV12-4 | - | - | TGTGCCAGCAGTTCCGGGACTTTCCAAGAGACCCAGTACTTC | CASSSGTFQETQYF
TRBJ1-2 | TRBV5-3 | - | - | TGTGCCAGCAGCTCCGGACAGCGCGCGGGTGGCTACACCTTC | CASSSGQRAGGYTF
TRBJ2-1 | TRBV7-2 | - | few | TGTGCCAGCAGCTTAGTTCTTGGACGGGCTTCAGGCGAGCAGTTCTTC | CASSLVLGRASGEQFF
TRBJ1-1 | TRBV7-2 | - | few | TGTGCCAGCAGCTCCGGGCGGGGAGGGGTGAACACTGAAGCTTTCTTT | CASSSGRGGVNTEAFF
TRBJ2-1 | TRBV7-2 | TRBD1 | - | TGTGCCAGCAGCTTAGAGACAGGGGTTTTTGACAATGAGCAGTTCTTC | CASSLETGVFDNEQFF
TRBJ2-4 | TRBV6-1 | TRBD1 | - | TGTGCCAGCAGTGAAGCGACAGGGGGACGAAACATTCAGTACTTC | CASSEATGGRNIQYF
TRBJ1-3 | TRBV7-9 | - | - | TGTGCCAGCAGCTTAGAATTTGGGTCTACTGGAAACACCATATATTTT | CASSLEFGSTGNTIYF
TRBJ1-6 | TRBV4-1 | - | - | TGCGCCAGCAGCCTTACACCGCCGGGACCCCTCCACTTT | CASSLTPPGPLHF
TRBJ1-2 | TRBV28 | - | - | TGTGCCAGCAGTTCCTCGGACAGACCCTATGGCTACACCTTC | CASSSSDRPYGYTF
TRBJ1-4 | TRBV12-3/TRBV12-4 | - | - | TGTGCCAGCTCAGCAGGGAGTGAAAAACTGTTTTTT | CASSAGSEKLFF